This T cell receptor (beta chain) was identified in a study of blood T cell repertoires in COVID-19. Clones were sequenced by immunoSEQ multiplex PCR, and TCRdb holds only the in-frame ones, with some missing. The sample lists roughly 220,000 clones, roughly 88% seen once, with around 2% in the top ten. The sequence came from a man younger than 40 who had recovered from COVID-19. Sequenced sample: peripheral blood.

The CDR3 reads CAISPGGAESTWGYTF. CDR3 nucleotides: TGTGCCATCAGCCCAGGGGGCGCGGAAAGTACTTGGGGTTACACCTTC. This rearrangement joins TRBV10-3 to TRBJ1-2; 8 bases are shared with TRBD1. The CDR3 has 16 residues. With V trimmed by 6 bases and J by 11 bases, 20 bases remained unmatched. The germline gives CDR1 ENHRY, CDR2 SYGVKD.